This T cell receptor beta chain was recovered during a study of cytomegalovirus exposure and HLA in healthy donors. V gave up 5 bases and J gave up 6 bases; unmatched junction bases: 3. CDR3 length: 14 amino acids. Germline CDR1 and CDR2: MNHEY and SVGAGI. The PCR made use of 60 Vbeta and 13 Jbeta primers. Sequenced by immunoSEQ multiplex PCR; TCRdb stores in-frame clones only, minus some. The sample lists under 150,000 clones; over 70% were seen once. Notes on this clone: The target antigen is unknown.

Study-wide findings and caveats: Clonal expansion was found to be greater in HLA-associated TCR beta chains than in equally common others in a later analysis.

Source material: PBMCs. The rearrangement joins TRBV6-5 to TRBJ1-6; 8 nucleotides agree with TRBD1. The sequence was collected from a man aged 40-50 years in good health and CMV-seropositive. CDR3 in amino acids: CASSKTGGNSPLHF. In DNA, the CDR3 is TGTGCCAGCAGTAAAACAGGGGGTAATTCACCCCTCCACTTT.